The entry below gives a single T cell receptor (beta chain) sequence along with its context. Its antigen is still unknown. The sample belongs to a study of cytomegalovirus exposure and HLA in healthy donors. CDR3 length: 15 residues. Germline values: CDR1 SGHRS, CDR2 YFSETQ. V was trimmed by 0 bases and J by 1 base, leaving 9 bases between them. General observations from the study: According to the study, roughly 160 TCR beta chains were cytomegalovirus-associated. While the bulk of TCR sequences proved rare, some public TCRs turned up in many donors. Confirmation in vitro established that three CMV-associated chains were specific for CMV antigens.

Sequencing used immunoSEQ multiplex PCR; TCRdb keeps in-frame clones, though not all of them. The data hold about 200,000 clones, with 80% to 90% observed a single time. Material for sequencing was PBMCs. V and J are TRBV5-1 and TRBJ2-3; D might be TRBD2 (6 bases). The receptor's source is a woman aged 25 to 39 in good health and CMV-seronegative. CDR3 loop: CASSLAGRGTDTQYF. DNA of the CDR3: TGCGCCAGCAGCTTGGCCGGGAGAGGCACAGATACGCAGTATTTT.